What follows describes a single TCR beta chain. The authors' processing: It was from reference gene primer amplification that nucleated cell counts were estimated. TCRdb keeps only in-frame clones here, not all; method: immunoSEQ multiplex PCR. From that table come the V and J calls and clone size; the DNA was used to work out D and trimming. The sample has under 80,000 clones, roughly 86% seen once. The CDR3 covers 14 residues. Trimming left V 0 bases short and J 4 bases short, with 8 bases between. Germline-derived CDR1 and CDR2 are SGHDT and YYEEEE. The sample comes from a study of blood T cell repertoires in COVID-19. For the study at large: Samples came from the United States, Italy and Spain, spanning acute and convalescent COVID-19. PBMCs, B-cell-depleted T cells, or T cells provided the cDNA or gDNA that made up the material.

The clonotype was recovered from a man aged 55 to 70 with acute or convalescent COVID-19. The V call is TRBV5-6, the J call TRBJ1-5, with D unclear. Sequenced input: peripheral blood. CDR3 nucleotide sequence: TGTGCCAGCAGCTTGGAGGGAGCTAATCAGCCCCAGCATTTT. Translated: CASSLEGANQPQHF. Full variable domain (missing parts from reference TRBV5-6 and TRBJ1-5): DAGVTQSPTHLIKTRGQQVTLRCSPKSGHDTVSWYQQALGQGPQFIFQYYEEEERQRGNFPDRFSGHQFPNYSSELNVNALLLGDSALYLCASSLEGANQPQHFGDGTRLSIL.